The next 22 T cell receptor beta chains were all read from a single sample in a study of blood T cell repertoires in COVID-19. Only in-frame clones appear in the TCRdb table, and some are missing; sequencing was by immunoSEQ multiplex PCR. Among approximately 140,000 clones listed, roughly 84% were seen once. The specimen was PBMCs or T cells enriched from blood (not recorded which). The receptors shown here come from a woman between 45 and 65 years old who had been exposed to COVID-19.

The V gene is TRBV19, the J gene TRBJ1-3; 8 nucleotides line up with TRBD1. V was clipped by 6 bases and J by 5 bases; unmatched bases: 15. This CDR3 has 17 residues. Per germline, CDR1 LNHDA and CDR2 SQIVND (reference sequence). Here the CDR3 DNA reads TGTGCCAGTAGCGCAAAACCGACAGGGGTTGGACGAAACACCATATATTTT. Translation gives CASSAKPTGVGRNTIYF.

CDR3 loop: CASSLDRGSPGELFF. For the CDR3, the DNA is TGTGCCAGCAGCTTAGATCGCGGGAGTCCCGGGGAGCTGTTTTTT. This chain uses TRBV7-2 with TRBJ2-2; TRBD2 matches at 7 bases. Trimming cost V 1 base and J 6 bases; bases outside gene matches: 5. The CDR3 contains 15 residues. The germline gives CDR1 SGHTA, CDR2 FQGNSA.

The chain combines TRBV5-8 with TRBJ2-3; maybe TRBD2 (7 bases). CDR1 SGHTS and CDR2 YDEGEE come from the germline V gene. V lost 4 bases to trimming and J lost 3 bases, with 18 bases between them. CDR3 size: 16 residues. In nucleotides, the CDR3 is TGTGCCAGCAGCACCGAATGGGGGGGCGGAACAGATACGCAGTATTTT. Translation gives CASSTEWGGGTDTQYF.

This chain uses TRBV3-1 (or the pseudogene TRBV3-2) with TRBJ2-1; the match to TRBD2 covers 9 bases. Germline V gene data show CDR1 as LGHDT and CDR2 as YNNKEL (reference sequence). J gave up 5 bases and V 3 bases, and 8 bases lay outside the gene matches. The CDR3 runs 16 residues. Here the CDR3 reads CASSHLGLAANNEQFF. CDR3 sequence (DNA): TGTGCCAGCAGCCACTTGGGACTAGCCGCAAACAATGAGCAGTTCTTC.

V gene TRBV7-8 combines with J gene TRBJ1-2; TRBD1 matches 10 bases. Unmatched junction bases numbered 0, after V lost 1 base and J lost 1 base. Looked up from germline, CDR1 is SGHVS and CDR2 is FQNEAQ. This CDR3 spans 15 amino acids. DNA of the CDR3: TGTGCCAGCAGCTTAGGGACAGGGGGTAACTATGGCTACACCTTC. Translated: CASSLGTGGNYGYTF.

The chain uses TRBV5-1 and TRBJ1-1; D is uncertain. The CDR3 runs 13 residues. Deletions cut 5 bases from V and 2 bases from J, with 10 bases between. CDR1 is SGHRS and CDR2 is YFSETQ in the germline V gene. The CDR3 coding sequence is TGCGCCAGCAGTCGGGAGCCAAACACTGAAGCTTTCTTT. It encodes CASSREPNTEAFF.

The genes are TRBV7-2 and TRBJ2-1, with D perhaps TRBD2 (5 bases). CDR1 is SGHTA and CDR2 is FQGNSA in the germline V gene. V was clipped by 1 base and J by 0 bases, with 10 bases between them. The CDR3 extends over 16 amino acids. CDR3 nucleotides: TGTGCCAGCAGCTTAGGAGGGTTGGGCTCCTACAATGAGCAGTTCTTC. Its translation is CASSLGGLGSYNEQFF.

The CDR3 region has the DNA TGTGCCAGCAGCCACAGGGCGGCTGGGGGCGGGGAGCTGTTTTTT. Translation: CASSHRAAGGGELFF. The chain carries TRBV6-5 and TRBJ2-2, with D maybe TRBD1 (6 bases). CDR3 length: 15 residues. Trimming pared 6 bases from V and 7 bases from J, leaving 18 bases between. The germline gives CDR1 MNHEY, CDR2 SVGAGI.

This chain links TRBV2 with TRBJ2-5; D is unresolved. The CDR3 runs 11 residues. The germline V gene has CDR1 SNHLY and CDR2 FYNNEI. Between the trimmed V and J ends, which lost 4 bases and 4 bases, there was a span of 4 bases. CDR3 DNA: TGTGCCAGCAGTGCCAGAGAGACCCAGTACTTC. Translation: CASSARETQYF.

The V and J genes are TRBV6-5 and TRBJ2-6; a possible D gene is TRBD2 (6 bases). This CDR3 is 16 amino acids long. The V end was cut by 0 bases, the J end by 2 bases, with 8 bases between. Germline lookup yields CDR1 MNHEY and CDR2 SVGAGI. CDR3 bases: TGTGCCAGCAGTTACTCGGGGGGTACTGGGGCCAACGTCCTGACTTTC. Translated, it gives CASSYSGGTGANVLTF.

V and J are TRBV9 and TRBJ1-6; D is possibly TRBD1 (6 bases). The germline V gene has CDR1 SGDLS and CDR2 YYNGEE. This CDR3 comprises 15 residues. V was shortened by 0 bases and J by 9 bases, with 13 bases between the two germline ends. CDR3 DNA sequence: TGTGCCAGCAGCGTAGATGGGGGCGCGGGTTCACCCCTCCACTTT. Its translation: CASSVDGGAGSPLHF.

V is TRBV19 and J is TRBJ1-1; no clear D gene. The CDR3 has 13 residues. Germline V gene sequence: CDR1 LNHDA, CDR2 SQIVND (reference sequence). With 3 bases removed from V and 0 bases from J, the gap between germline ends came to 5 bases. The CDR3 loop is CASSIHVNTEAFF. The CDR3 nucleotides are TGTGCCAGTAGTATCCATGTGAACACTGAAGCTTTCTTT.

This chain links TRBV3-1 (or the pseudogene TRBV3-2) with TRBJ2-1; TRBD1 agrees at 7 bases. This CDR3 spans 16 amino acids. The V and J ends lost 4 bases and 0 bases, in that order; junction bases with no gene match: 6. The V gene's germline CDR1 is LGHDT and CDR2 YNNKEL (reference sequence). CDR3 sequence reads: CASSPPGQVSYNEQFF. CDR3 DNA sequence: TGTGCCAGCAGCCCGCCCGGACAGGTCTCCTACAATGAGCAGTTCTTC.

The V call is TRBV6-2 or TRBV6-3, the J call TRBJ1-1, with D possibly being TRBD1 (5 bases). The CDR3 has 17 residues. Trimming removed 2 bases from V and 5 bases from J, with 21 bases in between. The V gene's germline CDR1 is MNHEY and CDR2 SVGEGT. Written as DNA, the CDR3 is TGTGCCAGCAGTTACCTCCCTATGGGGGGTGGAAGTACTGAAGCTTTCTTT. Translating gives CASSYLPMGGGSTEAFF.

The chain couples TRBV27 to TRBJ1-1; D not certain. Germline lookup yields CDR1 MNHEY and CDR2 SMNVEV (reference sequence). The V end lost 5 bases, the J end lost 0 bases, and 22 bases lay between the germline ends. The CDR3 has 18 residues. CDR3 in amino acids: CASSPRVAVAGLNTEAFF. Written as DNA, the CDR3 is TGTGCCAGCAGTCCGCGAGTGGCGGTGGCGGGATTGAACACTGAAGCTTTCTTT.

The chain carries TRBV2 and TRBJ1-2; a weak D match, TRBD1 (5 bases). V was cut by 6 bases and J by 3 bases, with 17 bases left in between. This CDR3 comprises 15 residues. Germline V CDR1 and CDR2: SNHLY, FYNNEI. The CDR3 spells CASSQGGRGDYGYTF. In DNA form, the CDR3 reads TGTGCCAGCAGCCAAGGAGGACGGGGGGACTATGGCTACACCTTC.

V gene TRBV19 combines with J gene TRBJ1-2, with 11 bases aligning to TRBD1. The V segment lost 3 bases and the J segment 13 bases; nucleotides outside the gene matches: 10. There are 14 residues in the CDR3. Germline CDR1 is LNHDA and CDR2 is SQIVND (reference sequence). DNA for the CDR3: TGTGCCAGTAGTATTGGGACAGGGGGACGGGTTAGCACCTTC. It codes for CASSIGTGGRVSTF.

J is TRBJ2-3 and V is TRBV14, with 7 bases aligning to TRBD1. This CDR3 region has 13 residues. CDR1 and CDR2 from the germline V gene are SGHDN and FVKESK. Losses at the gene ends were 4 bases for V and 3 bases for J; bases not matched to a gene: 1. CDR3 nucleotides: TGTGCCAGCAGCCTGGACAGGACAGATACGCAGTATTTT. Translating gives CASSLDRTDTQYF.

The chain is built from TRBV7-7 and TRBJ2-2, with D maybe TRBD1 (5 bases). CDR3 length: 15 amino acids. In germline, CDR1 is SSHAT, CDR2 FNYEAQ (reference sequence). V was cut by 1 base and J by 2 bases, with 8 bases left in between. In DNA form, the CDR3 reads TGTGCCAGCAGCTTAGTTAGGGGTAACACCGGGGAGCTGTTTTTT. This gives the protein CASSLVRGNTGELFF. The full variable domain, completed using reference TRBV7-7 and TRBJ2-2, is GAGVSQSPRYKVTKRGQDVTLRCDPISSHATLYWYQQALGQGPEFLTYFNYEAQPDKSGLPSDRFSAERPEGSISTLTIQRTEQRDSAMYRCASSLVRGNTGELFFGEGSRLTVL.

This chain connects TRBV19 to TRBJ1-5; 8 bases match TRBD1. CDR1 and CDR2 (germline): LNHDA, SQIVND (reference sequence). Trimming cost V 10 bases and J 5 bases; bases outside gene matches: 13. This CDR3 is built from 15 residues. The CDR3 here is CATHRGIGGDQPQHF. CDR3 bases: TGTGCCACTCACAGGGGGATCGGGGGCGATCAGCCCCAGCATTTT.

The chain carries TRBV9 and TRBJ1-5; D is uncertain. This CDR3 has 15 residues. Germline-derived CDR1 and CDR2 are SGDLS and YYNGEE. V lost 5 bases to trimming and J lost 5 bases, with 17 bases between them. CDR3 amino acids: CASSEAGSAYQPQHF. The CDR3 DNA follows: TGTGCCAGCAGTGAGGCCGGGTCCGCCTATCAGCCCCAGCATTTT.

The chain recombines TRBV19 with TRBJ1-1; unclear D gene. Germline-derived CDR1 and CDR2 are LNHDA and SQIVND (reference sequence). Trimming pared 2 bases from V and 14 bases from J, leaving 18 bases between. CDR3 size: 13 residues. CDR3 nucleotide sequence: TGTGCCAGTAGTATAACGTCGACTGGCGTAGGCTTCTTT. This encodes CASSITSTGVGFF.